These 18 T cell receptor beta chains were sequenced from one sample in a study of OX40 agonist ivuxolimab in advanced cancers. Produced via immunoSEQ multiplex PCR; TCRdb's table is partial and in-frame only. Seen here are about 58,000 clones, 70% to 90% observed once, and the top ten hold roughly 0.9%. The material sequenced was CD4+ or CD8+ T cells sorted from blood, taken in a trial of the OX40 agonist ivuxolimab. The receptors shown here come from an adult with an advanced solid tumor such as melanoma, head and neck, liver or kidney cancer.

The chain uses TRBV5-1 and TRBJ1-2; a weak D match, TRBD1 (6 bases). The germline CDR1 and CDR2 sequences are SGHRS and YFSETQ. This CDR3 contains 14 residues. The V gene lost 7 bases and the J gene lost 6 bases, with 19 bases spanning the gap. The CDR3: CASRALGQGHGYTF. The CDR3 DNA sequence: TGCGCCAGCCGGGCATTGGGACAAGGCCATGGCTACACCTTC.

A word on this clone: Because the CDR3's place on the DNA is in doubt, the DNA is left out and the CDR3 is given as listed by TCRdb. V usage is TRBV5-1 and J usage is TRBJ2-5; no check of the table's D call, TRBD2, against the DNA was made. CDR1 SGHRS and CDR2 YFSETQ come from the germline V gene. A total of 14 residues make up the CDR3, ends included. This CDR3 reads CASSSSGRGETQYF.

The chain carries TRBV18 and TRBJ1-1; a weak D match, TRBD1 (6 bases). Trimming removed 3 bases from V and 7 bases from J, with 15 bases in between. The germline CDR1 and CDR2 sequences are KGHSH and LQKENI. The CDR3 loop spans 14 amino acids. The CDR3 region has the DNA TGTGCCAGCTCACCTGGACAGCAAACCGGTGAAGCTTTCTTT. This translates into CASSPGQQTGEAFF.

This clone appeared a single time. V usage is TRBV14 and J usage is TRBJ1-6; 7 nucleotides agree with TRBD1. CDR1 and CDR2 (germline): SGHDN, FVKESK. CDR3 length: 14 residues. Unmatched junction bases numbered 6, after V lost 4 bases and J lost 9 bases. The CDR3 nucleotides are TGTGCCAGCAGCCTACAGGGGAGTGGTTCACCCCTCCACTTT. Residues: CASSLQGSGSPLHF. The full variable domain, with the rest looked up from reference TRBV14 and TRBJ1-6, is EAGVTQFPSHSVIEKGQTVTLRCDPISGHDNLYWYRRVMGKEIKFLLHFVKESKQDESGMPNNRFLAERTGGTYSTLKVQPAELEDSGVYFCASSLQGSGSPLHFGNGTRLTVT.

This sequence joins TRBV10-3 and TRBJ2-5; no clear D gene. There are 13 residues in the CDR3. Germline values: CDR1 ENHRY, CDR2 SYGVKD. Trimming removed 6 bases from V and 2 bases from J, with 10 bases in between. The CDR3, as DNA: TGTGCCATCAGGACTCCACCACAAGAGACCCAGTACTTC. Translated: CAIRTPPQETQYF.

V gene TRBV6-1 combines with J gene TRBJ1-6; no definite D call. This CDR3 is built from 13 residues. CDR1 MNHNS and CDR2 SASEGT come from the germline V gene. The V and J ends lost 6 bases and 0 bases respectively, with 3 bases between them. The CDR3 nucleotides read TGTGCCAGCAGGGTCTCCTATAATTCACCCCTCCACTTT. It encodes CASRVSYNSPLHF.

The rearrangement links TRBV27 to TRBJ2-3; D tentatively fits TRBD1 or TRBD2 (5 bases each). The CDR3 covers 15 residues. Germline values: CDR1 MNHEY, CDR2 SMNVEV (reference sequence). The germline V and J ends were trimmed by 7 bases and 2 bases, with 16 bases remaining between them. CDR3 residues: CASIPWGKNTDTQYF. CDR3 DNA sequence: TGTGCCAGCATCCCCTGGGGGAAAAACACAGATACGCAGTATTTT.

This chain uses TRBV7-9 with TRBJ1-3, with D maybe TRBD1 (5 bases). CDR3 length equals 12 residues. CDR1 and CDR2 (germline): SEHNR, FQNEAQ (reference sequence). Trimming pared 0 bases from V and 10 bases from J, leaving 7 bases between. This CDR3 is CASSLAGLTIYF. The CDR3 region has the DNA TGTGCCAGCAGCTTAGCGGGGCTTACCATATATTTT.

The V gene is TRBV6-1, the J gene TRBJ1-5; D may be TRBD1 (6 bases). The CDR3 is 14 residues long. Per germline, CDR1 MNHNS and CDR2 SASEGT. V gave up 10 bases and J gave up 2 bases, with 15 bases separating them. The CDR3 coding sequence is TGTGCCACTACTGGGGGGGCGGGCAATCAGCCCCAGCATTTT. Amino acids: CATTGGAGNQPQHF.

This clone appeared a few times. CDR3 nucleotide sequence: TGTGCCAGCAGCCCGGGGTTCGGGACTAGTTTCCACAATGAGCAGTTCTTC. It translates to CASSPGFGTSFHNEQFF. V and J are TRBV7-3 and TRBJ2-1, with 8 nucleotides matching TRBD2. Germline CDR1 is SGHTA and CDR2 is FQGTGA. The CDR3 has 17 amino acids. Trimming at V came to 5 bases and at J to 5 bases, leaving 14 bases not matched to a gene.

This rearrangement joins TRBV29-1 to TRBJ2-7; tentatively, D is TRBD2 (6 bases). The V end lost 6 bases, the J end lost 6 bases, and 12 bases lay between the germline ends. CDR1 is SQVTM and CDR2 is ANQGSEA in the germline V gene. This CDR3 is 11 amino acids long. In nucleotides, the CDR3 is TGCAGCGTGCGGGGCTTCTCCGAGCAGTACTTC. It encodes CSVRGFSEQYF.

The chain has TRBV6-1 and TRBJ1-1; no reliable D call. V was shortened by 2 bases and J by 0 bases, with 10 bases between the two germline ends. There are 15 residues in the CDR3. Per germline, CDR1 MNHNS and CDR2 SASEGT. The CDR3 coding sequence is TGTGCCAGCAGTGAAAGTTTCCGACTGAACACTGAAGCTTTCTTT. This sequence encodes CASSESFRLNTEAFF.

The chain uses TRBV7-9 and TRBJ1-2; 7 bases line up with TRBD1. The CDR3 sequence is 14 residues long. V lost 2 bases and J lost 4; bases outside the gene matches: 4. Germline lookup yields CDR1 SEHNR and CDR2 FQNEAQ (reference sequence). The CDR3 nucleotides read TGTGCCAGCAGCTTATCGCGGACAGGCTATGGCTACACCTTC. Its protein is CASSLSRTGYGYTF. The whole variable domain, filled in from reference TRBV7-9 and TRBJ1-2, reads DTGVSQNPRHKITKRGQNVTFRCDPISEHNRLYWYRQTLGQGPEFLTYFQNEAQLEKSRLLSDRFSAERPKGSFSTLEIQRTEQGDSAMYLCASSLSRTGYGYTFGSGTRLTVV.

The chain couples TRBV11-2 to TRBJ2-5; D not resolved. V was trimmed by 6 bases and J by 4 bases, leaving 6 bases between them. This CDR3 has 11 residues. Germline V lookup: CDR1 SGHAT, CDR2 FQNNGV. The CDR3 sequence: CASSPRETQYF. As DNA, the CDR3 is TGTGCCAGCAGTCCACGAGAGACCCAGTACTTC.

This clone was picked up one time. In the same sample, other DNA sequences code for this CDR3. The V gene is TRBV6-5, the J gene TRBJ1-5; D perhaps matches TRBD1 (6 bases). From germline, CDR1 is MNHEY and CDR2 SVGAGI. Trimming pared 6 bases from V and 2 bases from J, leaving 8 bases between. The CDR3 is 13 amino acids. CDR3 in DNA: TGTGCCAGCAGGAGACAGGGCAATCAGCCCCAGCATTTT. Its protein is CASRRQGNQPQHF.

The chain joins TRBV7-9 to TRBJ2-3, with D possibly matching TRBD1 (6 bases). The germline V gene has CDR1 SEHNR and CDR2 FQNEAQ (reference sequence). V was shortened by 3 bases and J by 1 base, with 8 bases between the two germline ends. CDR3 size: 14 residues. The CDR3 region has the DNA TGTGCCAGCAGCTTGAGACAGGGCACAGATACGCAGTATTTT. Translation: CASSLRQGTDTQYF. The variable domain in full, with the rest retrieved from reference TRBV7-9 and TRBJ2-3, is DTGVSQNPRHKITKRGQNVTFRCDPISEHNRLYWYRQTLGQGPEFLTYFQNEAQLEKSRLLSDRFSAERPKGSFSTLEIQRTEQGDSAMYLCASSLRQGTDTQYFGPGTRLTVL.

In regard to this clone: One junction end disagrees with the germline gene, perhaps due to a read error. Other DNA sequences in the same sample also yield this CDR3. The chain uses TRBV5-1 and TRBJ2-1; 9 bases are shared with TRBD1. This CDR3 is built from 13 residues. CDR1 and CDR2 (germline): SGHRS, YFSETQ. The CDR3 DNA reads TGCGCCAGCAGTTTGGACAGGGGCTATGAGCAGTTCTTC. It encodes CASSLDRGYEQFF.

This chain links TRBV7-8 with TRBJ1-6, with D possibly TRBD1 on 5 matching bases. Germline V gene lookup returns CDR1 SGHVS and CDR2 FQNEAQ. Trimming took off 2 bases at V and 5 bases at J, with 10 bases between the two ends. The CDR3 length is 15 residues. Here the CDR3 reads CASSLLGPDNSPLHF. CDR3 sequence (DNA): TGTGCCAGCAGCTTACTGGGGCCAGATAATTCACCCCTCCACTTT.